Presented here are 19 T cell receptor beta chains from one specimen sequenced in a study of human T cells and chemical hapten exposure. Time point here: patch test 1, 2 weeks after DPC sensitization. Specified treatment: therapeutic diphenylcyclopropenone sensitization with weekly scalp DPC. In TCRdb, the RACE reads were re-called with MiXCR into one record per CDR3 protein. Among around 53,000 distinct CDR3 sequences listed, 9.3% were seen once. The sequenced sample was whole blood, obtained in connection with sensitization to the hapten diphenylcyclopropenone (DPC). The receptor source for this set is a woman aged 45-60 years with alopecia areata. Some clones in this sample may be carry-over from other donors' samples.

The sample holds a few counts of this clonotype. The chain uses TRBV20-1 and TRBJ2-3, with 7 bases aligning to TRBD2. This CDR3 is built from 16 residues. The V and J ends lost 6 bases and 4 bases, in that order; junction bases with no gene match: 16. CDR1 and CDR2 (germline): DFQATT, SNEGSKA (reference sequence). The CDR3 reads CSATHVASGMSDTQYF. The CDR3 nucleotides are TGCAGTGCCACCCACGTAGCAAGCGGGATGTCAGATACGCAGTATTTT.

This clonotype was recorded many times. This chain uses TRBV27 with TRBJ2-7; D possibly uses TRBD1 or TRBD2 (5 bases each). The germline V and J ends were trimmed by 11 bases and 2 bases, with 16 bases remaining between them. The CDR3 has 13 residues. Germline CDR1 reads MNHEY; CDR2 reads SMNVEV (reference sequence). DNA for the CDR3: TGTGCCGGTTACCGGGACGGACCCTACGAGCAGTACTTC. Protein product: CAGYRDGPYEQYF.

This clonotype has at least ten counts. The chain is built from TRBV12-3 or TRBV12-4 and TRBJ2-3; 10 bases line up with TRBD1. CDR3 length: 13 residues. V lost 6 bases and J lost 3; bases outside the gene matches: 0. DNA for the CDR3: TGTGCCAGCAGGGGACAGGGGACAGATACGCAGTATTTT. It yields the protein CASRGQGTDTQYF.

J is TRBJ1-1 and V is TRBV7-9; the D is unclear. V dropped 5 bases and J dropped 4 bases, with 8 bases sitting between them. The germline V gene has CDR1 SEHNR and CDR2 FQNEAQ (reference sequence). The CDR3 consists of 12 residues. The CDR3 reads CASSQTSTEAFF. The CDR3 DNA sequence: TGTGCCAGCAGCCAGACAAGCACTGAAGCTTTCTTT. Drawing the rest from reference TRBV7-9 and TRBJ1-1, the complete variable domain is DTGVSQNPRHKITKRGQNVTFRCDPISEHNRLYWYRQTLGQGPEFLTYFQNEAQLEKSRLLSDRFSAERPKGSFSTLEIQRTEQGDSAMYLCASSQTSTEAFFGQGTRLTVV.

This clonotype was found many times. This chain uses TRBV20-1 with TRBJ2-1; TRBD2 matches at 10 bases. The CDR3 spans 15 residues. The ends lost 0 bases at V and 8 bases at J; junction bases unmatched: 7. Germline values: CDR1 DFQATT, CDR2 SNEGSKA (reference sequence). DNA of the CDR3: TGCAGTGCTAGAGATAGAGCTAGCGGGAGTGATGAGCAGTTCTTC. Translated: CSARDRASGSDEQFF.

This clonotype has at least ten counts. The rearrangement uses TRBV12-3 or TRBV12-4 and TRBJ2-1, with D perhaps given as TRBD1 or TRBD2 (5 bases each). V was cut by 5 bases and J by 6 bases, with 17 bases left in between. The CDR3 spans 15 residues. The CDR3 protein is CASSTHGTLGNEQFF. In DNA form, the CDR3 reads TGTGCCAGCAGTACCCACGGGACCCTGGGCAATGAGCAGTTCTTC.

This clonotype was detected many times. The V call is TRBV3-1, the J call TRBJ1-5, with TRBD1 matching over 7 bases. CDR1 and CDR2 (germline): LGHDT, YNNKEL (reference sequence). The CDR3 covers 15 residues. The trim removed 1 base at V and 6 bases at J, leaving 6 bases unmatched. This CDR3 reads CASSQGAGGSQPQHF. The CDR3, as DNA: TGTGCCAGCAGCCAAGGGGCAGGGGGTAGTCAGCCCCAGCATTTT.

The chain recombines TRBV10-2 with TRBJ2-1, with no clear D. CDR3 length: 12 residues. CDR1 is WSHSY, CDR2 SAAADI, per germline. With 5 bases removed from V and 6 bases from J, the gap between germline ends came to 8 bases. This chain's CDR3 is CASSLRSNEQFF. Here the CDR3 DNA reads TGCGCCAGCAGTCTACGTAGCAATGAGCAGTTCTTC.

In its sample, this clonotype was seen many times. This rearrangement joins TRBV7-6 to TRBJ2-3; D is possibly TRBD1 or TRBD2 (5 bases each). V lost 5 bases and J lost 2, with 17 bases in between. The CDR3 runs to 16 residues. Germline CDR1 SGHVS, CDR2 FNYEAQ. The CDR3, as DNA: TGTGCCAGCAGCGTCTCCGGGGCAGGAACCACAGATACGCAGTATTTT. Its translation: CASSVSGAGTTDTQYF.

The V and J genes are TRBV7-2 and TRBJ2-7; TRBD2 matches 10 bases. Germline CDR1 reads SGHTA; CDR2 reads FQGNSA. The CDR3 consists of 15 residues. Unmatched junction bases numbered 9, after V lost 5 bases and J lost 5 bases. CDR3 sequence: CASSPTSGIQNEQYF. CDR3 nucleotides: TGTGCCAGCAGCCCAACTAGCGGGATTCAGAACGAGCAGTACTTC.

This clonotype was seen repeatedly, ten times or more. The chain couples TRBV20-1 to TRBJ2-7; possibly TRBD1 for D (5 bases). The germline V gene encodes CDR1 DFQATT and CDR2 SNEGSKA (reference sequence). The V end lost 1 base, the J end lost 11 bases, and 12 bases lay between the germline ends. The CDR3 is 11 residues long. In DNA form, the CDR3 reads TGCAGTGCTAGAGCCCCAGGGTCTGAGTACTTC. Encoded protein: CSARAPGSEYF.

At least ten counts were recorded for this clonotype. The chain joins TRBV6-4 to TRBJ2-2, with TRBD2 identical over 13 bases. Per the germline V gene, CDR1 is MRHNA and CDR2 is SNTAGT. CDR3 length: 16 amino acids. The ends lost 6 bases at V and 0 bases at J; junction bases unmatched: 1. The CDR3 is CASRTSGRTNTGELFF. The CDR3 nucleotides read TGTGCCAGCAGGACTAGCGGGAGGACGAACACCGGGGAGCTGTTTTTT.

The chain has TRBV29-1 and TRBJ1-2, with D tentatively TRBD1 (6 bases). Germline loops: CDR1 SQVTM, CDR2 ANQGSEA. This CDR3 spans 14 amino acids. Between the trimmed V and J ends, which lost 6 bases and 0 bases, there was a span of 14 bases. In DNA, the CDR3 is TGCAGCGTCCCCCCAACAGGGACTAACTATGGCTACACCTTC. It codes for CSVPPTGTNYGYTF.

The V gene is TRBV27, the J gene TRBJ2-1; the D is unclear. V was clipped by 4 bases and J by 6 bases, with 13 bases between them. Germline V lookup: CDR1 MNHEY, CDR2 SMNVEV (reference sequence). The CDR3 loop spans 14 amino acids. CDR3 coding DNA: TGTGCCAGCAGTTACCCGGGCGCCGGCAATGAGCAGTTCTTC. This gives the protein CASSYPGAGNEQFF.

The CDR3: CASSFGDLTSGMETQYF. In DNA, the CDR3 is TGTGCCAGCAGCTTTGGGGACCTAACCTCTGGCATGGAGACCCAGTACTTC. The chain joins TRBV7-2 to TRBJ2-5; the D gene could be TRBD1 or TRBD2 (5 bases each). V lost 3 bases and J lost 5, with 22 bases in between. Germline V gives CDR1 SGHTA, CDR2 FQGNSA. The CDR3 length is 17 residues.

The V and J genes are TRBV5-1 and TRBJ1-1, with 9 positions matching TRBD1. The V gene's germline CDR1 is SGHRS and CDR2 YFSETQ. Trimming cost V 4 bases and J 0 bases; bases outside gene matches: 4. This CDR3 is 15 amino acids long. The CDR3 reads CASSKDRGLNTEAFF. CDR3 bases: TGCGCCAGCAGCAAGGACAGGGGTCTGAACACTGAAGCTTTCTTT.

This clonotype was counted at least ten times. V and J are TRBV6-5 and TRBJ1-6, with TRBD1 matching 9 bases. CDR3 length: 15 amino acids. After removal of 7 bases from V and 6 bases from J, the junction contained 7 bases not matched to a gene. CDR1 and CDR2 from the germline V gene are MNHEY and SVGAGI. CDR3 sequence (DNA): TGTGCCAGCACCAAACAGGGGGCGAGTAATTCACCCCTCCACTTT. The encoded protein is CASTKQGASNSPLHF.

Judged by abundance, this clonotype is medium-sized (0.01 to 0.1%). The chain is built from TRBV12-3 or TRBV12-4 and TRBJ1-2; tentative D call: TRBD1 (5 bases). Trimming took 3 bases from V and 4 from J, leaving 9 bases between them. The CDR3 consists of 13 residues. Here the CDR3 DNA reads TGTGCCAGCAGTTTCAGGCAGGGCTATGGCTACACCTTC. It is translated as CASSFRQGYGYTF.

This clonotype was detected ten times or more. The chain's CDR3 is CSAIIAGLYNEQFF. The CDR3, as DNA: TGCAGTGCTATAATAGCGGGACTCTACAATGAGCAGTTCTTC. The gene calls are TRBV20-1 and TRBJ2-1; 8 nucleotides agree with TRBD2. Germline-derived CDR1 and CDR2 are DFQATT and SNEGSKA (reference sequence). With 4 bases clipped from V and 3 bases from J, the junction kept 5 bases outside the gene matches. The CDR3 consists of 14 residues.